Included here is one TCR beta chain sequence, with context. Its antigen has not been determined. No base-level quality is on record; no much larger clone is a single base apart. The entry originates in a study of cytomegalovirus exposure and HLA in healthy donors listed by TCRdb under 2017. The study in broad terms: According to a later analysis, the approximately 130 validation repertoires were produced on the same platform as the roughly 600 repertoires of the first cohort. The aim of the study was to test whether cataloging public T cell receptors could identify signatures of past pathogen exposure. Along with the roughly 700-subject first cohort, a separate validation cohort of about 110 different subjects was used. To predict cytomegalovirus infection status, the study combined high-throughput TCR immunosequencing, statistical association of individual TCRs with disease status, and machine learning. What the study reported, not specific to this receptor: The authors suggested that the approach could potentially be extended to other disease states and immunological phenotypes. A few of the identified cytomegalovirus-associated TCR beta chains were confirmed in vitro to be specific for cytomegalovirus antigens. A later analysis found that TCRs clustered in the first cohort also tended to co-occur in the 110 or so validation repertoires, with 94% of cluster scores above 0. In the study, some 160 TCR beta chains were listed as associated with cytomegalovirus. Most TCR sequences were observed very rarely across donors, whereas some public TCRs were present in many individuals. All 110 or so repertoires were used to score co-occurrence in the validation cohort in a later analysis, because that analysis had no HLA typing for the cohort. Cytomegalovirus status was reported to be diagnosed by the classifier with high specificity and sensitivity in both the original and validation cohorts.

The donors belonged to the validation cohort of approximately 130 subjects, which was separate from the approximately 700-subject first cohort. Preparation of the library involved the immunoSEQ multiplex PCR assay. Regarding the original processing steps: A statistical classification framework was built to diagnose cytomegalovirus status from the catalog of TCR beta chain sequences. TCRdb took this table from immuneACCESS and kept in-frame rearrangements with V and J called. Such tables lack part of the clones; where checked against another copy, unresolved V genes explain under half of the gap, and the rest is unexplained. D and trimming were read from the DNA, whereas the V and J calls and clone size are those reported in that table. The sample table lists approximately 72,000 clones, 90% to 95% of them with a count of one. The top ten clones comprise under 0.75% of the sample. This clonotype originated in a woman under 30 in good health and CMV-seronegative. The sample was PBMCs.

This receptor carries the CDR3 CASSLGQGGKETQYF. The DNA sequence follows: TGTGCCAGCAGCTTGGGACAGGGGGGGAAAGAGACCCAGTACTTC. This receptor chain uses TRBV5-8 and TRBJ2-5; 9 nucleotides in the junction match TRBD1. The germline V gene specifies SGHTS as CDR1 and YDEGEE as CDR2. V and J are trimmed by 0 bases and 3 bases, and the gene matches miss 3 bases of the junction. The CDR3 holds 15 amino acids from the cysteine to the phenylalanine. Here the CDR3 DNA is all that survives: 45 bases in frame from base 1.